This T cell receptor beta chain was retrieved from a study of T cell repertoires in cytomegalovirus infection. Trimming cost V 6 bases and J 0 bases; bases outside gene matches: 5. The CDR3 contains 16 residues. Germline V gene lookup returns CDR1 MDHEN and CDR2 SYDVKM. TCRdb used MiXCR to reprocess the reads, holding one entry per CDR3 protein. The table includes 650,000 to 900,000 distinct CDR3 sequences, 25% to 35% detected once. There are a few counts of this clonotype. The antigen is unknown. The TCR comes from a human donor in good health (CMV status not recorded). Some clones in this sample may be carry-over from other donors' samples. The rearrangement links TRBV28 to TRBJ2-6, with 7 positions matching TRBD2. The sequencing here drew on cultured CD8+ T cells from PBMCs, taken from culture after CMV antigen stimulation. The DNA of the CDR3 is TGTGCCAGCAGCCCCGGGGGGAGCTCTGGGGCCAACGTCCTGACTTTC. This translates into CASSPGGSSGANVLTF. Variable domain in full (rest from reference TRBV28 and TRBJ2-6): DVKVTQSSRYLVKRTGEKVFLECVQDMDHENMFWYRQDPGLGLRLIYFSYDVKMKEKGDIPEGYSVSREKKERFSLILESASTNQTSMYLCASSPGGSSGANVLTFGAGSRLTVL.